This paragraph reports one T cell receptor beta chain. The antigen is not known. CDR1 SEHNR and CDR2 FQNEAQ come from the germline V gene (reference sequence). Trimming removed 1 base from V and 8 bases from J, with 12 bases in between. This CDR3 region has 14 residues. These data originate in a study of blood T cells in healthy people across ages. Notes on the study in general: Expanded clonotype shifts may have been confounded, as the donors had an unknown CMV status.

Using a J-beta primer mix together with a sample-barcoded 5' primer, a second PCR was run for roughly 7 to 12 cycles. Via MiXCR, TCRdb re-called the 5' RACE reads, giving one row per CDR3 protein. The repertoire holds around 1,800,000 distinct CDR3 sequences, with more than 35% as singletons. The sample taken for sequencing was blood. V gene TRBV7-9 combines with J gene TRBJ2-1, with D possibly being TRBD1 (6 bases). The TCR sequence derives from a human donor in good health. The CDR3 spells CASSLGTEGDEQFF. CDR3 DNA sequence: TGTGCCAGCAGCTTAGGGACCGAGGGGGATGAGCAGTTCTTC.